The present T cell receptor beta chain was sequenced within a study of OX40 agonist ivuxolimab in advanced cancers. Study as a whole: Among those enrolled, mean age was about 60 years (range about 23 to 90) and 75% to 85% were male. Among those treated, three patients had partial responses, one with hepatocellular carcinoma and two with cutaneous melanoma.

The data were produced by immunoSEQ multiplex PCR, yet TCRdb's version contains in-frame clones alone and is incomplete. The repertoire includes 48,000 or so clones, about 90% of them detected once, and about 7% sits in the top ten. Notes on this clone: Its antigen remains unidentified.

V trimming: 6 bases; J trimming: 2 bases; junction bases outside the gene matches: 9. CDR1 and CDR2 (germline): KGHSH, LQKENI. There are 15 residues in the CDR3. Overall study findings and caveats: Both CD4+ and CD8+ T cell populations in blood had undergone clonal expansion by week 6 at 0.1 to 3.0 mg/kg. Among the lowest peripheral clonal expansion occurred in 0.1-3.0 mg/kg partial responders.

The sequence was collected from an adult with an advanced solid tumor such as melanoma, head and neck, liver or kidney cancer. The specimen comprised CD4+ or CD8+ T cells sorted from blood, sampled in a trial of the OX40 agonist ivuxolimab. J is TRBJ2-7 and V is TRBV18, with 8 bases that match TRBD2. The CDR3 DNA follows: TGTGCCAGCTCCGAGACACGGGGGGGAACCTACGAGCAGTACTTC. Its protein product is CASSETRGGTYEQYF.